One sample yielded the 18 T cell receptor beta chains listed below, sequenced in a study of regulatory and conventional T cells in RAG deficiency. TCRdb keeps only in-frame clones here, not all; method: immunoSEQ multiplex PCR. This sample has around 31,000 clones, with around 89% found just once. These same data were also listed under a study on regulatory T cells. That work states: Amplification used 52 TRBV primers and 13 TRBJ primers.

The source material was CD8+ T cells sorted from blood. All receptors derive from a human donor in good health.

This chain joins TRBV27 and TRBJ2-7; D unresolved. The CDR3 length is 12 residues. Trimming removed 11 bases from V and 0 bases from J, with 11 bases in between. Germline lookup yields CDR1 MNHEY and CDR2 SMNVEV (reference sequence). The CDR3 region is CASGSHSYEQYF. The CDR3 DNA follows: TGTGCCTCCGGCTCGCACTCCTACGAGCAGTACTTC.

The table lists this clone with a few counts. The chain has TRBV4-2 and TRBJ2-7; 9 bases map to TRBD1. CDR1 and CDR2 (germline): LGHNA, YNFKEQ. The CDR3 is 12 residues long. V shed 5 bases, J shed 6 bases, and the junction held 2 bases outside the gene matches. The CDR3 coding sequence is TGTGCCAGCAGCTTGGGACAGGGCGAGCAGTACTTC. Translating gives CASSLGQGEQYF.

This clone has a single count. This sequence joins TRBV5-6 and TRBJ2-7; no reliable D call. Germline V lookup: CDR1 SGHDT, CDR2 YYEEEE. The germline V and J ends were trimmed by 0 bases and 6 bases, with 7 bases remaining between them. CDR3 size: 12 residues. CDR3 bases: TGTGCCAGCAGCTTGGGACCCGGCGAGCAGTACTTC. It codes for CASSLGPGEQYF.

This clone is a singleton in its sample. The CDR3 is CASSQELGGRNQPQHF. CDR3 sequence (DNA): TGCGCCAGCAGCCAAGAATTAGGGGGCCGGAATCAGCCCCAGCATTTT. The V gene is TRBV4-1, the J gene TRBJ1-5; 7 nucleotides agree with TRBD1. This CDR3 is 16 amino acids long. Germline assignment: CDR1 MGHRA and CDR2 YSYEKL. The V and J ends lost 0 bases and 4 bases, in that order; junction bases with no gene match: 6.

This sequence joins TRBV7-3 and TRBJ2-1, with no clear D. Germline V lookup: CDR1 SGHTA, CDR2 FQGTGA. Trimming left V 2 bases short and J 6 bases short, with 8 bases between. The CDR3 is 13 residues long. CDR3 DNA sequence: TGTGCCAGCAGCTTAGTACCACTCAATGAGCAGTTCTTC. Translation: CASSLVPLNEQFF.

The rearrangement links TRBV4-1 to TRBJ2-1; TRBD2 aligns across 7 bases. The V and J ends lost 1 base and 6 bases, in that order; junction bases with no gene match: 6. Germline CDR1 and CDR2: MGHRA and YSYEKL. This CDR3 contains 15 residues. CDR3 in DNA: TGCGCCAGCAGCCAAGTGGGCGGGAGAAGCAATGAGCAGTTCTTC. It translates to CASSQVGGRSNEQFF.

This chain links TRBV19 with TRBJ2-3; 9 bases line up with TRBD2. Germline V gene sequence: CDR1 LNHDA, CDR2 SQIVND (reference sequence). This CDR3 contains 15 residues. Trimming took 1 base from V and 4 from J; bases not matched to a gene: 3. The DNA of the CDR3 is TGTGCCAGTAGTATAGGGCTAGCGGGATCAGATACGCAGTATTTT. Its protein is CASSIGLAGSDTQYF.

J is TRBJ2-1 and V is TRBV27; D assignment may be TRBD1 or TRBD2 (5 bases each). CDR3 length: 12 amino acids. The ends were cut back, 3 bases at V and 8 bases at J, with 8 bases in the middle. Germline values: CDR1 MNHEY, CDR2 SMNVEV (reference sequence). The CDR3 DNA sequence: TGTGCCAGCAGTTTTAGGGGACATGAGCAGTTCTTC. Encoded protein: CASSFRGHEQFF.

The V and J genes are TRBV15 and TRBJ2-1; TRBD2 agrees at 9 bases. The CDR3 covers 16 residues. The trim removed 0 bases at V and 8 bases at J, leaving 8 bases unmatched. The germline V gene encodes CDR1 LNHNV and CDR2 YYDKDF (reference sequence). The DNA for the CDR3 is TGTGCCACCAGCAGAGAGAAGCGGGAGGTCTTGGATGAGCAGTTCTTC. Amino acid sequence: CATSREKREVLDEQFF. Combining the CDR3 with reference TRBV15 and TRBJ2-1 gives the whole variable domain DAMVIQNPRYQVTQFGKPVTLSCSQTLNHNVMYWYQQKSSQAPKLLFHYYDKDFNNEADTPDNFQSRRPNTSFCFLDIRSPGLGDTAMYLCATSREKREVLDEQFFGPGTRLTVL.

This clone was counted only a few times. J is TRBJ1-6 and V is TRBV6-5; TRBD1 aligns across 10 bases. V trimming: 2 bases; J trimming: 8 bases; junction bases outside the gene matches: 3. This CDR3 is 15 amino acids long. Germline V gene lookup returns CDR1 MNHEY and CDR2 SVGAGI. For the CDR3, the DNA is TGTGCCAGCAGTTACGGGACAGGGGATGATTCACCCCTCCACTTT. This sequence encodes CASSYGTGDDSPLHF.

This clone occurred once. The chain carries TRBV9 and TRBJ2-5; D may correspond to TRBD1 or TRBD2 (5 bases each). V gave up 0 bases and J gave up 0 bases, with 9 bases separating them. The CDR3 length is 15 residues. Germline V gene lookup returns CDR1 SGDLS and CDR2 YYNGEE. CDR3 loop: CASSVEGTYQETQYF. CDR3 coding DNA: TGTGCCAGCAGCGTAGAGGGGACCTACCAAGAGACCCAGTACTTC.

This clone was seen a single time. J is TRBJ1-5 and V is TRBV27, with D tentatively TRBD1 (6 bases). Per germline, CDR1 MNHEY and CDR2 SMNVEV (reference sequence). The V gene lost 0 bases and the J gene lost 0 bases, with 12 bases spanning the gap. The CDR3 loop spans 17 amino acids. The CDR3 nucleotides are TGTGCCAGCAGTTTATCGGGGGGCCCCTATAGCAATCAGCCCCAGCATTTT. Translation gives CASSLSGGPYSNQPQHF.

The J gene is TRBJ2-1, the V gene TRBV5-1; D might be TRBD1 (8 bases). Germline V gives CDR1 SGHRS, CDR2 YFSETQ. The V gene lost 3 bases and the J gene lost 8 bases, with 21 bases spanning the gap. The CDR3 runs 16 residues. The DNA of the CDR3 is TGCGCCAGCAGCTCCCTGACAGGGGAGGGGGCCGATGAGCAGTTCTTC. This sequence encodes CASSSLTGEGADEQFF.

This clone was recorded once. This rearrangement joins TRBV27 to TRBJ1-1, with TRBD1 identical over 8 bases. V dropped 8 bases and J dropped 8; count of bases not matched to a gene: 13. The CDR3 has 14 amino acids. The germline CDR1 and CDR2 sequences are MNHEY and SMNVEV (reference sequence). CDR3 sequence reads: CASSSHGQGMEAFF. The CDR3 coding sequence is TGTGCCAGCTCCTCTCATGGACAGGGAATGGAAGCTTTCTTT.

The V gene is TRBV6-5, the J gene TRBJ2-2; weak D call: TRBD1 (5 bases). Trimming removed 6 bases at V and 5 bases at J, with 7 bases between. Germline V gives CDR1 MNHEY, CDR2 SVGAGI. CDR3 length: 12 residues. The chain's CDR3 is CASSPGTGELFF. Written as DNA, the CDR3 is TGTGCCAGCAGCCCAGGGACCGGGGAGCTGTTTTTT.

The rearrangement joins TRBV7-9 to TRBJ2-1; 9 bases align to TRBD1. This CDR3 contains 15 residues. J was trimmed by 5 bases and V by 5 bases; bases with no gene match: 7. The germline V gene encodes CDR1 SEHNR and CDR2 FQNEAQ (reference sequence). The CDR3 DNA is TGTGCCAGCAGCCCTCCCGGGACAGGGAACAATGAGCAGTTCTTC. This sequence encodes CASSPPGTGNNEQFF.

The CDR3 DNA reads TGTGCCACCAGCAGCCGGGGGTCGTACAATGAGCAGTTCTTC. This gives the protein CATSSRGSYNEQFF. The rearrangement uses TRBV15 and TRBJ2-1; a possible D gene is TRBD2 (6 bases). CDR1 LNHNV and CDR2 YYDKDF come from the germline V gene (reference sequence). The length of the CDR3 is 14 residues. Trimming took 3 bases from V and 4 from J, leaving 10 bases between them.

The chain combines TRBV28 with TRBJ2-1; the D gene is possibly TRBD1 (6 bases). The CDR3 totals 15 residues. V was shortened by 5 bases and J by 5 bases, with 16 bases between the two germline ends. The germline gives CDR1 MDHEN, CDR2 SYDVKM. The CDR3 spells CASSLRQVQDNEQFF. CDR3 DNA sequence: TGTGCCAGCAGTCTAAGACAGGTTCAGGACAATGAGCAGTTCTTC.